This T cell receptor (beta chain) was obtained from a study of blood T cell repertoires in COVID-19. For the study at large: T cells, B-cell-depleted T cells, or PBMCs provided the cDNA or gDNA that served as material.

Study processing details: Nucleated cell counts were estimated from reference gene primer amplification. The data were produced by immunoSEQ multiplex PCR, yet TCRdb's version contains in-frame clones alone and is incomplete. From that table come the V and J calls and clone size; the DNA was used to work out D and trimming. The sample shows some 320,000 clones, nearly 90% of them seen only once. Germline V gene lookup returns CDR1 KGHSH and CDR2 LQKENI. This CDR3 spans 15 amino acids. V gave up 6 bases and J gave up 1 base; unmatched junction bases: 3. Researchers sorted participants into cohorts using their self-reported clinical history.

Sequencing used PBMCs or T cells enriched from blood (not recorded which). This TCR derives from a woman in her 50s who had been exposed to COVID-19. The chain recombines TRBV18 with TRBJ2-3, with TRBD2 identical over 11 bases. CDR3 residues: CASSGTSGGTDTQYF. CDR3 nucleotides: TGTGCCAGCTCCGGGACTAGCGGTGGCACAGATACGCAGTATTTT.